The entry below gives a single T cell receptor beta chain sequence along with its context. Its antigen is unidentified. A much larger clone lies a single base off, so this may be a read error. This entry is derived from a study of T cells in Graves' hyperthyroidism and ophthalmopathy. Study-wide results and limits: In the blood, most expanded thyroid clonotypes above 0.001 appeared as well.

TCR beta CDR3 sequences were amplified from RNA transcripts. The primer set for the first-round RT-PCR of the TCR CDR3 was HTBI. TCRdb reanalysed the multiplex PCR reads using MiXCR and keeps one entry per CDR3 protein. Of approximately 510,000 distinct CDR3 sequences detected, 40% to 50% appear once; the ten largest clones hold 44%. Diagnostic assessment was based on clinical symptoms, serum thyroxine and TRAb, thyroid ultrasound and orbital computed tomography. The source material was peripheral blood or thyroid tissue (not recorded which). This sequence was found in an adult woman with Graves' disease, either hyperthyroidism or ophthalmopathy (not recorded which).

The CDR3 here is CASSLDRGRYGYTF. CDR3 DNA: TGTGCCAGCAGCTTAGACAGGGGGCGATACGGCTACACCTTC. The chain carries TRBV7-2 and TRBJ1-2, with TRBD1 matching over 9 bases. With V trimmed by 1 base and J by 8 bases, 5 bases remained unmatched. The CDR3 runs 14 residues. Germline lookup yields CDR1 SGHTA and CDR2 FQGNSA. The variable domain in full, completed from reference TRBV7-2 and TRBJ1-2, reads GAGVSQSPSNKVTEKGKDVELRCDPISGHTALYWYRQSLGQGLEFLIYFQGNSAPDKSGLPSDRFSAERTGGSVSTLTIQRTQQEDSAVYLCASSLDRGRYGYTFGSGTRLTVV.